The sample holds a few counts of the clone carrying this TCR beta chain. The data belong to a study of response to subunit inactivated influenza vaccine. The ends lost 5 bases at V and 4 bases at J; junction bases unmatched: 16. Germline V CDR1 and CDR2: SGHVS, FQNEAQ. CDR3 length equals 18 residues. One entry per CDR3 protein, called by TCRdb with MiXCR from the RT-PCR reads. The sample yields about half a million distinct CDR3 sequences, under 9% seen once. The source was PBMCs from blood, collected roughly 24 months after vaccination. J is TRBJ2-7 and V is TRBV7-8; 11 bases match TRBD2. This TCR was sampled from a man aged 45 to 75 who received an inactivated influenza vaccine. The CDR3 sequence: CASSVRLAGGRIWYEQYF. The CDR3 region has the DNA TGTGCCAGCAGCGTCCGGTTAGCGGGGGGGCGGATATGGTACGAGCAGTACTTC.